This T cell receptor (beta chain) stems from a study of cytomegalovirus exposure and HLA in healthy donors. Study overall: HLA-typed donors were the source of tens of millions of unique TCRs, which an early data release held.

General observations from the study: A later analysis reported that several of the most significant clusters appeared to be linked to common viral pathogens, among them Epstein-Barr virus. TCR beta sequences numbering more than 15,000 were associated with HLA alleles at 0.05 false discovery rate in a later analysis.

The CDR3 consists of 13 residues. The germline gives CDR1 SGHVS, CDR2 FQNEAQ. Trimming cost V 7 bases and J 6 bases; bases outside gene matches: 5. The primer mix had 60 Vbeta and 13 Jbeta primers. Method: immunoSEQ multiplex PCR; TCRdb's copy keeps in-frame clones and lacks some. The data show around 80,000 clones, around 60% seen once. The table lists this clone with a few counts. As yet, its antigen is unknown. The chain uses TRBV7-8 and TRBJ1-1, with 10 bases that match TRBD1. The receptor's source is a male donor in good health and CMV-seropositive. Sequenced: PBMCs. The CDR3 region has the DNA TGTGCCAGCACAGGACAGGGGGAAGCTGAAGCTTTCTTT. Encoded protein: CASTGQGEAEAFF.